The 16 T cell receptor beta chains listed next were all sequenced from one sample in a study of CD8 T cells in Susac syndrome. Random hexamers were used to reverse transcribe the RNA input (about 0.45 to 1 ug). TCRdb reprocessed the immunoSEQ multiplex PCR reads via MiXCR and lists one record per CDR3 protein. The sample records more than 250,000 distinct CDR3 sequences, about 90% being singletons. Material: CD4+ T cells from PBMCs. These TCRs come from a human donor with multiple sclerosis.

The chain employs TRBV20-1 and TRBJ2-3, with a tentative D call TRBD2 (6 bases). V lost 0 bases, J lost 0 bases, and 10 bases lay in between. CDR3 length equals 15 residues. Germline V gene lookup returns CDR1 DFQATT and CDR2 SNEGSKA (reference sequence). The DNA for the CDR3 is TGCAGTGCTAGAGATGCTAGCGCGAGCACAGATACGCAGTATTTT. This codes for CSARDASASTDTQYF.

This chain uses TRBV5-6 with TRBJ2-2; D is unclear. Trimming took 4 bases from V and 4 from J, leaving 11 bases between them. The CDR3 loop spans 14 amino acids. The germline V gene has CDR1 SGHDT and CDR2 YYEEEE. The CDR3 DNA sequence: TGTGCCAGCAGCCAGAGAGGTGGCACCGGGGAGCTGTTTTTT. Amino acid sequence: CASSQRGGTGELFF.

The rearrangement links TRBV9 to TRBJ1-2; D is possibly TRBD1 (5 bases). Germline V gene data show CDR1 as SGDLS and CDR2 as YYNGEE. The CDR3 contains 15 residues. With 0 bases removed from V and 4 bases from J, the gap between germline ends came to 13 bases. CDR3 protein: CASSVVSQGGYGYTF. In DNA form, the CDR3 reads TGTGCCAGCAGCGTAGTCTCCCAGGGTGGCTATGGCTACACCTTC.

J is TRBJ1-1 and V is TRBV18, with a tentative D call TRBD1 (5 bases). There are 15 residues in the CDR3. From germline, CDR1 is KGHSH and CDR2 LQKENI. Trimming took off 6 bases at V and 0 bases at J, with 14 bases between the two ends. The CDR3 DNA reads TGTGCCAGCTCCCCCCCGGGGGGGGTGAACACTGAAGCTTTCTTT. This translates into CASSPPGGVNTEAFF.

The chain combines TRBV11-3 with TRBJ2-5, with D perhaps matching TRBD1 or TRBD2 (5 bases each). Per germline, CDR1 SGHNT and CDR2 YENEEA. V was pared by 5 bases and J by 9 bases, with 19 bases between. The CDR3 runs 14 residues. CDR3 in amino acids: CASSPGSPATAQYF. CDR3 nucleotide sequence: TGTGCCAGCAGCCCAGGGAGTCCGGCGACGGCCCAGTACTTC.

This clonotype appeared a single time. The genes are TRBV20-1 and TRBJ1-1; D remains unclear. The CDR3 loop spans 14 amino acids. V dropped 6 bases and J dropped 1 base, with 15 bases sitting between them. Germline CDR1 DFQATT, CDR2 SNEGSKA (reference sequence). CDR3 protein: CSAVMGTGNTEAFF. The CDR3 coding sequence is TGCAGTGCAGTGATGGGCACGGGGAACACTGAAGCTTTCTTT.

The chain employs TRBV12-3 or TRBV12-4 and TRBJ1-1; TRBD1 aligns across 7 bases. The CDR3 is 13 amino acids. The ends lost 6 bases at V and 1 base at J; junction bases unmatched: 2. The CDR3, as DNA: TGTGCCAGCAGGGGACAGACGAACACTGAAGCTTTCTTT. Translating it yields CASRGQTNTEAFF.

The chain combines TRBV5-1 with TRBJ1-2, with D unresolved. The CDR3 has 17 amino acids. The V gene's germline CDR1 is SGHRS and CDR2 YFSETQ. The V gene lost 1 base and the J gene lost 7 bases, with 23 bases spanning the gap. The CDR3 here is CASSLRPRDDLPLGYTF. The CDR3 region has the DNA TGCGCCAGCAGCTTGCGACCCAGAGATGACCTCCCTCTTGGCTACACCTTC. The whole variable domain, remainder taken from reference TRBV5-1 and TRBJ1-2, is KAGVTQTPRYLIKTRGQQVTLSCSPISGHRSVSWYQQTPGQGLQFLFEYFSETQRNKGNFPGRFSGRQFSNSRSEMNVSTLELGDSALYLCASSLRPRDDLPLGYTFGSGTRLTVV.

The count of this clonotype is one. The rearrangement joins TRBV6-1 to TRBJ2-2; D remains unclear. The ends were cut back, 2 bases at V and 0 bases at J, with 7 bases in the middle. This CDR3 comprises 15 residues. Germline lookup yields CDR1 MNHNS and CDR2 SASEGT. The CDR3 DNA follows: TGTGCCAGCAGTGAACTACGATCGAACACCGGGGAGCTGTTTTTT. Amino acids: CASSELRSNTGELFF.

The chain has TRBV7-9 and TRBJ2-7, with a weak D call TRBD2 (5 bases). Per germline, CDR1 SEHNR and CDR2 FQNEAQ (reference sequence). Trimming cost V 1 base and J 6 bases, with 13 bases left between them. This CDR3 has 14 residues. CDR3 sequence reads: CASSLEQTRGEQYF. The CDR3 DNA is TGTGCCAGCAGCTTAGAACAAACTCGGGGCGAGCAGTACTTC.

This clonotype has just one count. This chain uses TRBV2 with TRBJ2-5; TRBD2 aligns across 9 bases. Germline CDR1 SNHLY, CDR2 FYNNEI. V dropped 8 bases and J dropped 2; count of bases not matched to a gene: 9. The CDR3 spans 15 residues. In DNA form, the CDR3 reads TGTGCCAGCTGGGGGGCTAGCGGGAATCAAGAGACCCAGTACTTC. It translates to CASWGASGNQETQYF.

The J gene is TRBJ1-6, the V gene TRBV5-1; D might be TRBD1 (6 bases). CDR1 and CDR2 (germline): SGHRS, YFSETQ. CDR3 length equals 16 residues. The V end lost 3 bases, the J end lost 7 bases, and 17 bases lay between the germline ends. CDR3 sequence (DNA): TGCGCCAGCAGCTGGGGGGCTGGGAGAGCGAATTCACCCCTCCACTTT. Translation: CASSWGAGRANSPLHF.

The V call is TRBV12-3 or TRBV12-4, the J call TRBJ2-2, with a possible D match to TRBD2 (6 bases). This CDR3 comprises 18 residues. The ends were cut back, 0 bases at V and 3 bases at J, with 17 bases in the middle. The CDR3 region is CASSLARGLREYTGELFF. The CDR3 DNA follows: TGTGCCAGCAGTTTAGCGCGGGGTCTCAGAGAATACACCGGGGAGCTGTTTTTT.

This clonotype was observed a few times. The chain has TRBV30 and TRBJ2-1; 9 positions match TRBD2. The junction had 12 bases not matched to a gene; V was cut back by 3 bases and J by 6 bases. Germline V lookup: CDR1 GTSNPN, CDR2 SVGIG (reference sequence). CDR3 length: 16 residues. This chain's CDR3 is CAWRALAGVVFNEQFF. As DNA, the CDR3 is TGTGCCTGGAGAGCATTAGCGGGGGTCGTTTTCAATGAGCAGTTCTTC.

V and J are TRBV7-8 and TRBJ2-7; 7 nucleotides align to TRBD1. Germline V lookup: CDR1 SGHVS, CDR2 FQNEAQ. Trimming removed 5 bases from V and 6 bases from J; junction bases left unmatched: 7. The CDR3 is 13 residues long. CDR3 sequence (DNA): TGTGCCAGCAGCCTCGACAGGGCGCGCGAGCAGTACTTC. Amino acid sequence: CASSLDRAREQYF.

The chain joins TRBV20-1 to TRBJ1-1; a weak D match, TRBD1 (5 bases). Looked up from germline, CDR1 is DFQATT and CDR2 is SNEGSKA (reference sequence). The CDR3 is made up of 13 amino acids. V was clipped by 6 bases and J by 2 bases, with 13 bases between them. The CDR3 here is CSARRQPNTEAFF. The DNA for the CDR3 is TGCAGTGCGAGAAGACAGCCAAACACTGAAGCTTTCTTT.